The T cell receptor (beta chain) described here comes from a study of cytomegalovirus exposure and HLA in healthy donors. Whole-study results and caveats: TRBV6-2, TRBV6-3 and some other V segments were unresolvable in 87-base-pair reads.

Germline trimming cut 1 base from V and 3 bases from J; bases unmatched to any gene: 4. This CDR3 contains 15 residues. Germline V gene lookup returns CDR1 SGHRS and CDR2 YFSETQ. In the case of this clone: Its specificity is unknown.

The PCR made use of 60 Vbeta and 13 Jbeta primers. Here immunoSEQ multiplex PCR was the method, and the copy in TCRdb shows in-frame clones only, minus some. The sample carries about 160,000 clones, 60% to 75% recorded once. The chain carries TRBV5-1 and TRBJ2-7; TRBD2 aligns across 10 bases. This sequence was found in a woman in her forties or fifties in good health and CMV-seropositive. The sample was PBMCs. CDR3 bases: TGCGCCAGCAGCTTGACACTAGCGGGAAACTACGAGCAGTACTTC. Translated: CASSLTLAGNYEQYF.